What follows are 8 T cell receptor beta chains derived from one specimen sequenced in a study of blood T cell repertoires in COVID-19. The method was immunoSEQ multiplex PCR; TCRdb's version includes in-frame clones alone and lacks a portion of them. Among some 65,000 clones listed, approximately 80% were seen once. The source material was peripheral blood. These receptor sequences come from a woman aged 70-85 years with acute or convalescent COVID-19.

The V and J genes are TRBV5-1 and TRBJ1-4; D call uncertain. Germline lookup yields CDR1 SGHRS and CDR2 YFSETQ. The V end was cut by 3 bases, the J end by 6 bases, with 12 bases between. This CDR3 has 14 amino acids. The CDR3 nucleotides read TGCGCCAGCAGCTCTACGAGGTGGGATGAAAAACTGTTTTTT. Residues: CASSSTRWDEKLFF.

The chain combines TRBV5-4 with TRBJ2-7, with D maybe TRBD1 (5 bases). The CDR3 consists of 15 residues. V lost 2 bases and J 5 bases, leaving 17 bases between the germline ends. Germline CDR1 SGHNT, CDR2 YYREEE (reference sequence). CDR3 amino acids: CASSFWGEVLDEQYF. DNA of the CDR3: TGTGCCAGCAGCTTTTGGGGCGAGGTCCTTGACGAGCAGTACTTC.

This chain joins TRBV24-1 and TRBJ2-5, with a weak D call TRBD2 (7 bases). V dropped 3 bases and J dropped 2 bases, with 12 bases sitting between them. Germline CDR1 reads KGHDR; CDR2 reads SFDVKD. The CDR3 extends over 15 amino acids. DNA of the CDR3: TGTGCCACCAGTGATACCGGGGGGCTACAAGAGACCCAGTACTTC. Protein product: CATSDTGGLQETQYF.

This rearrangement joins TRBV18 to TRBJ2-3; no definite D call. V lost 5 bases and J 0 bases, leaving 9 bases between the germline ends. This CDR3 is 14 amino acids long. Germline V gene data show CDR1 as KGHSH and CDR2 as LQKENI. CDR3 sequence (DNA): TGTGCCAGCTCATCCCAGACTAGCACAGATACGCAGTATTTT. Protein: CASSSQTSTDTQYF.

The chain carries TRBV27 and TRBJ2-2; 12 positions agree with TRBD2. Trimming removed 7 bases from V and 1 base from J; junction bases left unmatched: 19. Germline V CDR1 and CDR2: MNHEY, SMNVEV (reference sequence). The CDR3 contains 21 residues. CDR3 bases: TGTGCCAGCACAAACTTGCCCTGGACTAGCGGGGCCCGATGGAACACCGGGGAGCTGTTTTTT. Amino acids: CASTNLPWTSGARWNTGELFF.

This rearrangement joins TRBV6-5 to TRBJ2-3; weak D call: TRBD1 (5 bases). The CDR3 is made up of 11 amino acids. Germline V gene lookup returns CDR1 MNHEY and CDR2 SVGAGI. The V and J ends lost 9 bases and 6 bases respectively, with 10 bases between them. CDR3 nucleotide sequence: TGTGCCAGTCTTCAGGGTGATACGCAGTATTTT. Its protein is CASLQGDTQYF.

J is TRBJ2-1 and V is TRBV7-3, with 12 bases aligning to TRBD2. V gave up 1 base and J gave up 7 bases; unmatched junction bases: 5. The length of the CDR3 is 16 residues. Per the germline V gene, CDR1 is SGHTA and CDR2 is FQGTGA. The CDR3 DNA sequence: TGTGCCAGCAGCTTAAACCTAGCGGGGGGGTTTAATGAGCAGTTCTTC. The encoded protein is CASSLNLAGGFNEQFF.

This chain uses TRBV7-2 with TRBJ2-1, with TRBD2 identical over 7 bases. J gave up 1 base and V 8 bases, and 8 bases lay outside the gene matches. Per germline, CDR1 SGHTA and CDR2 FQGNSA. This CDR3 is 15 amino acids long. CDR3 residues: CASGTPGGSYNEQFF. The CDR3 DNA is TGTGCCAGCGGAACCCCGGGGGGATCCTACAATGAGCAGTTCTTC.